Detailed here is one T cell receptor beta chain. Antigen specificity is unknown. These data come from a study of cytomegalovirus exposure and HLA in healthy donors. Study findings and constraints: Several of the most significant clusters appeared linked to common viral pathogens, based on a later analysis. The study designated about 160 TCR beta chains cytomegalovirus-associated. Across donors, most TCRs were seen rarely, yet some public ones were widespread.

PCR used 60 Vbeta primers and 13 Jbeta primers. Produced via immunoSEQ multiplex PCR; TCRdb's table is partial and in-frame only. The sample carries roughly 180,000 clones, around 82% recorded once. V was shortened by 0 bases and J by 2 bases, with 6 bases between the two germline ends. The germline V gene has CDR1 SGHTA and CDR2 FQGTGA. The CDR3 contains 14 residues. Though nominally healthy at sampling, donors likely had unrecorded immune exposures. The specimen was PBMCs. The chain employs TRBV7-3 and TRBJ2-3; D remains ambiguous. The TCR was taken from a boy between 10 and 17 years old in good health and CMV-seronegative. The CDR3 region has the DNA TGTGCCAGCAGCTTAACGGGCCCCACAGATACGCAGTATTTT. Translation gives CASSLTGPTDTQYF. Looking up the rest from reference TRBV7-3 and TRBJ2-3 gives the full variable domain: GAGVSQTPSNKVTEKGKYVELRCDPISGHTALYWYRQSLGQGPEFLIYFQGTGAADDSGLPNDRFFAVRPEGSVSTLKIQRTERGDSAVYLCASSLTGPTDTQYFGPGTRLTVL.